Listed below are T cell receptor beta chains from one sample, sequenced in a study of T-cell memory formation after mild COVID-19. TCRdb itself ran the 5' RACE reads through MiXCR, one entry per CDR3 protein. The sample lists roughly 400,000 distinct CDR3 sequences, roughly 18% occurring once. Sequences were obtained from PBMCs or a T cell subset sorted from them (not recorded which). The receptors derive from a man between 18 and 35 years old who had mild COVID-19 (a few samples of this study predate the infection). Cell type and time point are not known. The CDR3 runs from the conserved cysteine through the conserved F or W. Fields, in order: J gene, V gene, CDR3 protein.

J: TRBJ1-1; V: TRBV3-1; CDR3: CASRAWGMNTEAFF
J: TRBJ1-2; V: TRBV5-5; CDR3: CASSLGWGAGGYTF
J: TRBJ2-6; V: TRBV12-3/TRBV12-4; CDR3: CASSYEGSGANVLTF
J: TRBJ2-2; V: TRBV5-5; CDR3: CASSRAQGDTGELFF
J: TRBJ2-1; V: TRBV7-2; CDR3: CASSPRGPGGGYNEQFF
J: TRBJ2-5; V: TRBV6-1; CDR3: CASSKSRAIKETQYF
J: TRBJ2-2; V: TRBV7-9; CDR3: CASSSLSGGTGELFF
J: TRBJ1-4; V: TRBV20-1; CDR3: CSAHPFQGEKLFF
J: TRBJ2-1; V: TRBV9; CDR3: CASSVGLGGNEQFF
J: TRBJ2-1; V: TRBV7-3; CDR3: CASSPTGTSGANEQFF
J: TRBJ1-2; V: TRBV12-5; CDR3: CASGLSRVFPPDGYTF
J: TRBJ2-3; V: TRBV29-1; CDR3: CSGGQGETDTQYF
J: TRBJ2-3; V: TRBV7-9; CDR3: CAGGTSGNTDTQYF
J: TRBJ1-3; V: TRBV7-2; CDR3: CASSAFQGATGNTIYF
J: TRBJ2-5; V: TRBV20-1; CDR3: CSARAPWVTQYF
J: TRBJ1-6; V: TRBV20-1; CDR3: CSARDRGNSPLHF
J: TRBJ1-5; V: TRBV6-5; CDR3: CASSYATGLSNQPQHF
J: TRBJ2-7; V: TRBV29-1; CDR3: CSVKSRGVGGLYEQYF
J: TRBJ2-3; V: TRBV11-1; CDR3: CASSRRTGSDITDTQYF
J: TRBJ1-1; V: TRBV3-1; CDR3: CASSRSTGMNTEAFF
J: TRBJ1-5; V: TRBV7-2; CDR3: CASSPGISSNQPQHF
J: TRBJ2-3; V: TRBV14; CDR3: CASSPTTGNPTDTQYF
J: TRBJ1-6; V: TRBV7-6; CDR3: CASSFGQLNSPLHF
J: TRBJ1-1; V: TRBV20-1; CDR3: CSASHSQGLTEAFF
J: TRBJ2-3; V: TRBV19; CDR3: CASSMGFTTDTQYF
J: TRBJ1-1; V: TRBV12-3/TRBV12-4; CDR3: CASSQGTAQLRAEAFF
J: TRBJ1-1; V: TRBV10-3; CDR3: CAISQQGEGNTEAFF
J: TRBJ2-7; V: TRBV5-1; CDR3: CASSPGLAGGPYEQYF
J: TRBJ2-7; V: TRBV7-9; CDR3: CASSLALSQISSYEQYF
J: TRBJ1-4; V: TRBV4-2; CDR3: CASSQGEQGTNEKLFF
J: TRBJ1-4; V: TRBV6-1; CDR3: CASSEATGPNEKLFF
J: TRBJ2-1; V: TRBV7-3; CDR3: CASSSGSPPYNEQFF
J: TRBJ1-2; V: TRBV4-2; CDR3: CASSQEWAGGHSYGYTF
J: TRBJ2-5; V: TRBV12-3/TRBV12-4; CDR3: CASSLLQGETQYF
J: TRBJ2-2; V: TRBV30; CDR3: CAWMGRGWTGELFF
J: TRBJ2-1; V: TRBV7-3; CDR3: CAISPGTSGGNEQFF
J: TRBJ2-4; V: TRBV20-1; CDR3: CSASRLGGQLNIQYF
J: TRBJ2-5; V: TRBV20-1; CDR3: CSARDARGGVETQYF
J: TRBJ1-2; V: TRBV7-8; CDR3: CASSSHGGEDYGYTF
J: TRBJ2-7; V: TRBV6-5; CDR3: CASSPGPENYEQYF
J: TRBJ2-1; V: TRBV4-1; CDR3: CASSQGDSLNEQFF
J: TRBJ2-3; V: TRBV5-1; CDR3: CASSSGTSGKSTDTQYF
J: TRBJ2-1; V: TRBV12-3/TRBV12-4; CDR3: CASRASSSYNEQFF
J: TRBJ1-1; V: TRBV2; CDR3: CASSGVAGANTEAFF
J: TRBJ2-1; V: TRBV29-1; CDR3: CSVGGRSSYNEQFF
J: TRBJ1-1; V: TRBV7-9; CDR3: CASSFNSRGGENTEAFF
J: TRBJ1-2; V: TRBV27; CDR3: CASSFIGGPGYTF
J: TRBJ2-7; V: TRBV7-9; CDR3: CASSLLAYEQYF
J: TRBJ1-1; V: TRBV11-2; CDR3: CASSWIQGRNTEAFF
J: TRBJ1-5; V: TRBV7-8; CDR3: CASSFRDRQPQHF
J: TRBJ1-2; V: TRBV6-2/TRBV6-3; CDR3: CASWDRTNYGYTF
J: TRBJ2-3; V: TRBV9; CDR3: CASSPEGDTDTQYF
J: TRBJ1-1; V: TRBV6-2/TRBV6-3; CDR3: CASSYVLPGENTEAFF
J: TRBJ2-3; V: TRBV20-1; CDR3: CSARRTSGFTDTQYF
J: TRBJ2-5; V: TRBV6-5; CDR3: CASSYSRRGETQYF
J: TRBJ1-1; V: TRBV29-1; CDR3: CSARGAGGEAFF
J: TRBJ2-3; V: TRBV5-1; CDR3: CASSLTGTEADTQYF
J: TRBJ2-1; V: TRBV5-1; CDR3: CASSLVQAVKDDNEQFF